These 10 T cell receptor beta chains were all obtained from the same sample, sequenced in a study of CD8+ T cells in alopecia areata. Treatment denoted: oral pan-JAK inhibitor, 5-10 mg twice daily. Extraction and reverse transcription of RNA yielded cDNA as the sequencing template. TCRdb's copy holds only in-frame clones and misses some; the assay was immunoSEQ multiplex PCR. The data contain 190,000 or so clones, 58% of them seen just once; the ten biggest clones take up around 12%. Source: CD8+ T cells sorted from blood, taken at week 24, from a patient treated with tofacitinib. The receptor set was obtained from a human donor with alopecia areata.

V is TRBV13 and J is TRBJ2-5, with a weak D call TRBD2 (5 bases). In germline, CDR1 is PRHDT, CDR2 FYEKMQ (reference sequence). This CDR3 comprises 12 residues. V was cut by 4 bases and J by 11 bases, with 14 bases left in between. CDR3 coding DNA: TGTGCCAGCAGCTCCTACAGCGGTAAACAGTACTTC. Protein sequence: CASSSYSGKQYF.

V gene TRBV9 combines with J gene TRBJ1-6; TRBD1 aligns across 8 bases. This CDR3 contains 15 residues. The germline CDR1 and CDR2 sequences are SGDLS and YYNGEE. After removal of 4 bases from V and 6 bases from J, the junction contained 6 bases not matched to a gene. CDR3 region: CASSSRTGSNSPLHF. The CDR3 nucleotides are TGTGCCAGCAGCTCGCGGACAGGGTCTAATTCACCCCTCCACTTT.

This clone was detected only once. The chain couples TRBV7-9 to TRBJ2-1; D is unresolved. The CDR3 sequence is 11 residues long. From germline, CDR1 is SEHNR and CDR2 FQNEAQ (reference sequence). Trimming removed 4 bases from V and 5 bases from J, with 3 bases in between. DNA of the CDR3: TGTGCCAGCAGCTCGAACAATGAGCAGTTCTTC. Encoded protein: CASSSNNEQFF.

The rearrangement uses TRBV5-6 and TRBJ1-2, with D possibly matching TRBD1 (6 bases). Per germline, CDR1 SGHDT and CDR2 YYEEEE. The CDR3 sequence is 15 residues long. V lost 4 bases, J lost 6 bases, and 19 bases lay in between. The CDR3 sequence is CASSPTTGANNGYTF. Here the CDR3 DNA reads TGTGCCAGCAGCCCGACCACGGGGGCAAACAATGGCTACACCTTC.

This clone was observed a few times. As DNA, the CDR3 is TGTGCCAGCAGTTTAGGAGGGAAGGCAGATACGCAGTATTTT. Its translation: CASSLGGKADTQYF. The rearrangement joins TRBV27 to TRBJ2-3; possible D gene TRBD2, 6 bases. The CDR3 is made up of 14 amino acids. Germline-derived CDR1 and CDR2 are MNHEY and SMNVEV (reference sequence). The germline V and J ends were trimmed by 2 bases and 4 bases, with 10 bases remaining between them.

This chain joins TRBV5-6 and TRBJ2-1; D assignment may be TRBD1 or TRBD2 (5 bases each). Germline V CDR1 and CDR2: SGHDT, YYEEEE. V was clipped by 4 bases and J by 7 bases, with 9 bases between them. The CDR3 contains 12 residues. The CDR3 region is CASSPGTNEQFF. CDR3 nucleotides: TGTGCCAGCAGCCCTGGGACGAATGAGCAGTTCTTC.

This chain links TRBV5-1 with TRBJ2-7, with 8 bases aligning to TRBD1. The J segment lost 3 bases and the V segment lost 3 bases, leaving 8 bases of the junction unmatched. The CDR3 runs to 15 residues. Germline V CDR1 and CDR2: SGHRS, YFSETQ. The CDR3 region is CASSSVGQGLYEQYF. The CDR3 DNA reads TGCGCCAGCAGCTCAGTAGGACAGGGACTCTACGAGCAGTACTTC.

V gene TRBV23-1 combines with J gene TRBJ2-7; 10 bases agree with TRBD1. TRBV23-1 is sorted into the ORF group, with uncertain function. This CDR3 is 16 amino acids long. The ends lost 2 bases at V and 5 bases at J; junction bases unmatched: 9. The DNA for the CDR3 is TGCGCCAGCAGTCAACCGGGACAGGGGAAAGTGGACGAGCAGTACTTC. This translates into CASSQPGQGKVDEQYF.

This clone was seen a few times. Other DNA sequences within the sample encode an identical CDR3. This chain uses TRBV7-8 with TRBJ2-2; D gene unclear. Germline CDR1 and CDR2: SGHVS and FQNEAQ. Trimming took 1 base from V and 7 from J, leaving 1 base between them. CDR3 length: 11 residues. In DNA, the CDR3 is TGTGCCAGCAGCTTAGTCGGGGAGCTGTTTTTT. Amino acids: CASSLVGELFF.

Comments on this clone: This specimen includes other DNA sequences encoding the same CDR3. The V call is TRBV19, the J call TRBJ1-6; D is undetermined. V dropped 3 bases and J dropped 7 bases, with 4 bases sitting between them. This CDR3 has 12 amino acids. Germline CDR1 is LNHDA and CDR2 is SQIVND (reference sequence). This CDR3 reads CASSIGNSPLHF. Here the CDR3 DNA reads TGTGCCAGTAGTATCGGCAATTCACCCCTCCACTTT.